Below, one T cell receptor beta chain is given with its context. CDR1 SGHTA and CDR2 FQGTGA come from the germline V gene. The V and J ends lost 5 bases and 2 bases, in that order; junction bases with no gene match: 10. The CDR3 has 17 amino acids. The record originates from a study of cytomegalovirus exposure and HLA in healthy donors. Primers for the PCR totalled 60 Vbeta and 13 Jbeta. Clones were read by immunoSEQ multiplex PCR, and TCRdb kept only the in-frame ones, dropping some. The sample shows 150,000 to 200,000 clones, roughly four fifths of them seen only once. The receptor comes from a woman under 40 in good health and CMV-seronegative. The chain carries TRBV7-3 and TRBJ2-1; 9 nucleotides match TRBD2. The sequenced sample consisted of PBMCs. CDR3 residues: CASSLRLAGETYNEQFF. CDR3 bases: TGTGCCAGCAGCCTCAGATTAGCGGGAGAAACCTACAATGAGCAGTTCTTC. The full variable domain, its missing parts supplied by reference TRBV7-3 and TRBJ2-1, is GAGVSQTPSNKVTEKGKYVELRCDPISGHTALYWYRQSLGQGPEFLIYFQGTGAADDSGLPNDRFFAVRPEGSVSTLKIQRTERGDSAVYLCASSLRLAGETYNEQFFGPGTRLTVL.